The 31 T cell receptor gamma chains reported below all come from one sample, sequenced in a study of γδ T cells in repeated Plasmodium falciparum infection. Gammadelta T cells were flow-sorted from PBMC into Vgamma9/Vdelta2+ and Vdelta2-negative populations for bulk analysis. TCRdb redid the clone calls on the multiplex PCR reads with CATT. The data contain 25,000 to 30,000 gamma-chain clones, over 2.5% of them singletons. The sample consisted of gamma-delta T cells from blood. These receptors were collected from a pool of human donors (malaria-infected and uninfected, not separated).

In its sample, this clone was seen many times. A read error likely explains why the TCRdb protein, taken from a much larger clone, differs from this DNA's translation at residue 5; the protein shown is translated from the DNA. The chain employs TRGV3 and TRGJ1 or TRGJ2. The J gene, absent from TCRdb, was called here by matching the DNA to germline. CDR3 length: 14 amino acids. Germline V gene data show CDR1 as VTNTFY and CDR2 as YDVSTARD (reference sequence). Germline trimming cut 5 bases from V and 0 bases from J; bases unmatched to any gene: 7. The CDR3 sequence: CATWGSPNYYKKLF. The CDR3, as DNA: TGTGCCACCTGGGGCAGCCCGAATTATTATAAGAAACTCTTT.

Turning to this clone: TCRdb records a much larger clone's protein for this DNA, with a difference at residue 8 that likely arises from a read error; the protein given is the translation of the DNA. V is TRGV5 and J is TRGJ1 or TRGJ2. TCRdb leaves out the J gene; it was filled in here by matching the DNA to germline. The CDR3 contains 12 residues. Germline V lookup: CDR1 VINAFY, CDR2 YDVSNSKD. The CDR3 protein is CATWGNYHKKLF. Written as DNA, the CDR3 is TGTGCCACCTGGGGGAATTATCATAAGAAACTCTTT.

There are many counts of this clone. The translation of this DNA and the TCRdb protein of a much larger clone differ at residue 6, probably owing to a read error; the protein shown here is translated from the DNA. The chain is built from TRGV2 and TRGJP2. Trimming cost V 3 bases and J 9 bases; bases outside gene matches: 4. Per the germline V gene, CDR1 is EGSNGY and CDR2 is YDSYNSKV. This CDR3 is built from 12 residues. In DNA, the CDR3 is TGTGCCACCTGGGACAGAAATTGGATCAAGACGTTT. Amino acids: CATWDRNWIKTF.

There are many counts of this clone. Being one base from a much bigger clone, this may be a read error. Other DNA sequences from this sample encode an identical CDR3 as well. The rearrangement uses TRGV9 and TRGJP. The J gene was not available in TCRdb and was assigned here by matching the DNA to germline segments. CDR1 is GITISATS, CDR2 ISYDGTV, per germline (reference sequence). The CDR3 is made up of 17 amino acids. CDR3 bases: TGTGCCTTGTGGGAGGTACAACAAGAGTTGGGCAAGAAAATCAAGGTATTT. Amino acid sequence: CALWEVQQELGKKIKVF.

This clone was recorded at least ten times. This sequence joins TRGV3 and TRGJ1 or TRGJ2. The J gene, missing from TCRdb, was assigned here through DNA to germline matching. The CDR3 runs 13 residues. Trimming at V came to 0 bases and at J to 5 bases, leaving 4 bases not matched to a gene. Per the germline V gene, CDR1 is VTNTFY and CDR2 is YDVSTARD (reference sequence). Written as DNA, the CDR3 is TGTGCCACCTGGGACAGGTGTGATTATAAGAAACTCTTT. It yields the protein CATWDRCDYKKLF.

This clone was observed many times. As DNA, the CDR3 is TGTGCCACCTGGGATTGGGGTTATAAGAAACTCTTT. Translated: CATWDWGYKKLF. V is TRGV8 and J is TRGJ1 or TRGJ2. V trimming: 3 bases; J trimming: 6 bases; junction bases outside the gene matches: 5. Looked up from germline, CDR1 is VENAVY and CDR2 is YDSYNSRV. This CDR3 region has 12 residues.

Notes on this clone: A read error is the likely source, as a far larger clone sits one nucleotide away. Other DNA sequences in this specimen translate into the identical CDR3. No J gene call was made, and the V gene is TRGV9. CDR3 length: 18 amino acids. The germline gives CDR1 GITISATS, CDR2 ISYDGTV (reference sequence). CDR3 residues: CALWEVRVWSWAKKIKVF. The CDR3 nucleotides are TGTGCCTTGTGGGAGGTGCGGGTATGGAGTTGGGCAAAAAAAATCAAGGTATTC.

As concerns this clone: A far larger clone is one nucleotide away, so this likely arose from a read error. Distinct nucleotide sequences in the sample also encode this CDR3. The chain is built from TRGV5 and TRGJ1 or TRGJ2. The CDR3 spans 18 residues. Germline CDR1 is VINAFY and CDR2 is YDVSNSKD. The CDR3 reads CATWDRPSKFSNYYKKLF. The CDR3 DNA reads TGTGCCACCTGGGACAGGCCGTCCAAGTTTTCGAATTATTATAAGAAACTTTTT.

This clone showed up just a few times. A read error likely explains why the TCRdb protein, taken from a much larger clone, differs from this DNA's translation at residue 5; the protein shown is translated from the DNA. CDR3 protein: CALWGVNPPYKKLF. CDR3 DNA sequence: TGTGCCTTGTGGGGGGTAAATCCCCCTTATAAGAAACTCTTT. The chain combines TRGV9 with TRGJ1 or TRGJ2. The J gene is not listed in TCRdb, so it was assigned here from a DNA match to germline. J gave up 6 bases and V 5 bases, and 13 bases lay outside the gene matches. Germline loops: CDR1 GITISATS, CDR2 ISYDGTV (reference sequence). There are 14 residues in the CDR3.

In its sample, this clone was seen many times. This is likely an artifact of a read error, given a far larger clone one base away. The sample carries other DNA sequences with the same CDR3. This sequence joins TRGV9 and TRGJ1 or TRGJ2. Because TCRdb records no J gene, it was assigned here through a match of the DNA to germline. The germline CDR1 and CDR2 sequences are GITISATS and ISYDGTV (reference sequence). The CDR3 extends over 14 amino acids. The CDR3 protein is CALWETQDYYKKLF. The CDR3 DNA reads TGTGCCTTGTGGGAGACCCAGGATTATTACAAGAAACTCTTT.

This clone has at least ten counts. V and J are TRGV8 and TRGJ1 or TRGJ2. CDR3 length equals 13 residues. Germline trimming cut 4 bases from V and 7 bases from J; bases unmatched to any gene: 10. CDR1 is VENAVY and CDR2 is YDSYNSRV in the germline V gene. The CDR3 DNA reads as TGTGCCACCTGGGAACCTTATCGATATAAGAAACTCTTT. Translating it yields CATWEPYRYKKLF.

The chain joins TRGV2 to TRGJP2. TCRdb gives no J gene; it was assigned here by matching the DNA to germline. CDR1 and CDR2 from the germline V gene are EGSNGY and YDSYNSKV. V lost 0 bases to trimming and J lost 3 bases; unmatched junction nucleotides: 10. This CDR3 region has 17 residues. CDR3 DNA sequence: TGTGCCACCTGGGACGGGCTGAGGCTACGTAGTGATTGGATCAAGACGTTT. Residues: CATWDGLRLRSDWIKTF.

This clone was detected ten times or more. With a far larger clone one base away, a read error is the likely cause. Distinct nucleotide sequences in the sample also encode this CDR3. The rearrangement uses TRGV2 and TRGJ1 or TRGJ2. Germline CDR1 EGSNGY, CDR2 YDSYNSKV. CDR3 length: 12 amino acids. The CDR3 here is CATWSFYYKKLF. The CDR3 nucleotides are TGCGCCACCTGGTCATTTTATTATAAGAAACTCTTT.

A few counts support this clone. A far bigger clonotype differs at one base, so this is likely a read error. Because the CDR3's place on the DNA is in doubt, the DNA is left out and the CDR3 is given as listed by TCRdb. J gene calling gave no result, while the V gene is TRGV5. Germline lookup yields CDR1 VINAFY and CDR2 YDVSNSKD. From its first to its last residue, the CDR3 has 32 amino acids. CDR3: CATWDRRRIIRNSLAVEQHWLSQVSIGRIQHF.

Concerning this clone itself: This probably arose from a read error, given a far larger clone one base away. This rearrangement joins TRGV2 to TRGJ1 or TRGJ2. TCRdb offers no J gene call, so here the DNA was matched to germline to obtain one. The CDR3 runs 12 residues. Germline V lookup: CDR1 EGSNGY, CDR2 YDSYNSKV. The CDR3 protein is CATWDYTRGKLF. As DNA, the CDR3 is TGCGCCACCTGGGACTACACTCGGGGGAAACTCTTT.

Turning to this clone: TCRdb shows a much larger clone's protein in place of this DNA's translation, and the two differ at residue 6, likely through a read error; the protein shown is translated from the DNA. This chain joins TRGV4 and TRGJ1 or TRGJ2. As TCRdb names no J gene, one was assigned here on the basis of a DNA match to germline. The germline gives CDR1 EGSTGY, CDR2 YDSYTSSV. The CDR3 runs to 14 residues. V shed 4 bases, J shed 5 bases, and the junction held 11 bases outside the gene matches. The CDR3 is CATWDPLSDYKKLF. The DNA for the CDR3 is TGTGCCACCTGGGACCCCCTCTCGGATTATAAGAAACTCTTT.

This clone occurred many times. Given a far larger clone just one base away, this is likely a sequencing read error. The V gene reported is TRGV9; the J gene is uncalled. Germline-derived CDR1 and CDR2 are GITISATS and ISYDGTV (reference sequence). The CDR3 loop spans 13 amino acids. CDR3 loop: CALWEVNYYKKLF. As DNA, the CDR3 is TGTGCCTTGTGGGAGGTGAATTATTATAAGAAGCTCTTT.

About this clone: A far larger clone is off by one base, so a read error is likely. Other DNA sequences of this sample code for an identical CDR3. This chain connects TRGV9 to TRGJP. Matching the DNA to germline supplied the J gene, which TCRdb does not give. The CDR3 totals 15 residues. Germline V gene data show CDR1 as GITISATS and CDR2 as ISYDGTV (reference sequence). The CDR3 DNA reads TGTGCTTTGTGGGAGCCCCCGGTGGGCAAAAAAATCAAGGTATTT. Its protein product is CALWEPPVGKKIKVF.

Many counts were recorded for this clone. The chain couples TRGV3 to TRGJ1 or TRGJ2. The J gene comes from matching the DNA to germline here; TCRdb lacks it. V trimming: 0 bases; J trimming: 2 bases; junction bases outside the gene matches: 19. Germline V CDR1 and CDR2: VTNTFY, YDVSTARD (reference sequence). The CDR3 has 19 amino acids. Here the CDR3 DNA reads TGTGCCACCTGGGACAGGGAAATTTCCCCGGTTGGGGATTATTATAAGAAACTCTTT. This codes for CATWDREISPVGDYYKKLF.

This clone was seen a handful of times. The mismatch at residue 10 between this DNA's translation and the TCRdb protein of a much larger clone likely reflects a read error; the protein shown is translated from the DNA. This chain connects TRGV9 to TRGJP. The J gene is absent in TCRdb and was assigned here via DNA matching to germline. From germline, CDR1 is GITISATS and CDR2 ISYDGTV (reference sequence). The CDR3 is 18 amino acids. CDR3 amino acids: CALWEVHPQGLGKKIKVF. The DNA of the CDR3 is TGTGCCTTGTGGGAGGTTCATCCTCAAGGGTTGGGCAAAAAAATCAAGGTATTT.

This clone showed up just a few times. The V and J genes are TRGV8 and TRGJ1 or TRGJ2. In the absence of a J gene in TCRdb, the DNA was matched to germline to assign it here. CDR3 length: 13 amino acids. Germline CDR1 is VENAVY and CDR2 is YDSYNSRV. After removal of 4 bases from V and 12 bases from J, the junction contained 15 bases not matched to a gene. CDR3 sequence: CATWEYITQGKLF. CDR3 DNA: TGTGCCACCTGGGAATACATTACGCAGGGGAAACTCTTT.

Of note for this clone: TCRdb pairs this DNA with a much larger clone's protein that differs at residue 10, likely a read error; the protein shown was translated from the DNA. This chain joins TRGV4 and TRGJ1 or TRGJ2. No J gene was available from TCRdb, and it was assigned here by a germline match of the DNA. After removal of 0 bases from V and 11 bases from J, the junction contained 10 bases not matched to a gene. The CDR3 sequence is 13 residues long. Germline V gives CDR1 EGSTGY, CDR2 YDSYTSSV. The CDR3 sequence is CATWDGPRYEKLF. The CDR3 coding sequence is TGTGCCACCTGGGATGGGCCTCGGTATGAGAAACTCTTT.

This clone has only a few counts. The likely explanation is a read error, given a far larger clone one base away. V is TRGV9 and J is TRGJ1 or TRGJ2. Trimming took 1 base from V and 7 from J; bases not matched to a gene: 10. CDR1 and CDR2 (germline): GITISATS, ISYDGTV (reference sequence). CDR3 length: 14 residues. The CDR3 nucleotides read TGTGCCTTGTGGGAGGTACATTTTTACTATAAGAAACTCTTT. It specifies CALWEVHFYYKKLF.

This clone occurred a few times. A read error is likely here: a far larger clone is one base away. Other DNA sequences in the sample encode the same CDR3. V gene TRGV9 was called; the J gene was not. The CDR3 loop spans 18 amino acids. Germline assignment: CDR1 GITISATS and CDR2 ISYDGTV (reference sequence). The CDR3 spells CALWEVHEVDRNYYKKLF. The CDR3 DNA reads as TGTGCCTTGTGGGAGGTGCACGAGGTAGATCGGAATTATTATAAGAAACTTTTT.

With respect to this clone: It is likely a read error: a sequence one base away is far more abundant. No DNA is shown, since the ends of the CDR3 on it are uncertain; the CDR3 is the one TCRdb lists. The same CDR3 can be traced to other DNA sequences in this sample. No J gene was named, though the V gene is TRGV9. Looked up from germline, CDR1 is GITISATS and CDR2 is ISYDGTV (reference sequence). The CDR3 has 33 residues if both end residues are counted. This CDR3 reads CALWEVKRDDIRNSLAVEQHLLSQVSIGRIQHF.

This clone was observed many times. TCRdb's listed protein matches a much larger clone and diverges from this DNA's translation at residue 2, likely through a read error; the protein shown comes from the DNA. The chain combines TRGV3 with TRGJ1 or TRGJ2. The J gene is absent in TCRdb and was assigned here via DNA matching to germline. Germline CDR1 VTNTFY, CDR2 YDVSTARD (reference sequence). This CDR3 has 13 amino acids. CDR3 in DNA: TGTACCACCTGGGACAGGCAGAATTATAAGAAACTCTTT. Its protein is CTTWDRQNYKKLF.

This clone was picked up many times. This sequence is one base from a far larger clone and is likely a read error. Different DNA sequences within this sample yield the same CDR3. The J gene is TRGJ1 or TRGJ2, the V gene TRGV9. The V gene's germline CDR1 is GITISATS and CDR2 ISYDGTV (reference sequence). The CDR3 runs to 10 residues. CDR3 in amino acids: CALWEVGKLF. The CDR3 DNA reads TGTGCCCTGTGGGAGGTGGGGAAACTCTTT.

This clone was seen a handful of times. The protein given by TCRdb reflects a much larger clone and differs at residue 5 from this DNA's translation, likely from a read error; the protein shown is the DNA's translation. The gene calls are TRGV9 and TRGJ1 or TRGJ2. The J gene, left out of TCRdb, was set here by checking the DNA against germline. CDR1 is GITISATS, CDR2 ISYDGTV, per germline (reference sequence). This CDR3 region has 18 residues. The CDR3 sequence: CALWVVHYGLGNYYKKLF. The CDR3 DNA follows: TGTGCCTTGTGGGTGGTGCACTATGGACTAGGGAATTATTATAAGAAACTCTTT.

Turning to this clone: With only one base between it and a far larger clone, this is likely a read error. This CDR3 is also generated by other DNA sequences in the sample. The genes are TRGV9 and TRGJ1 or TRGJ2. This CDR3 has 20 amino acids. The germline V gene has CDR1 GITISATS and CDR2 ISYDGTV (reference sequence). Trimming took 0 bases from V and 8 from J; bases not matched to a gene: 28. CDR3 sequence (DNA): TGTGCCTTGTGGGAGGTGGCGCGCCCTACCACCTATCCCCAGAAGAATAAGAAACTCTTT. Amino acid sequence: CALWEVARPTTYPQKNKKLF.

As to this clone: This DNA's translation differs at residue 9 from TCRdb's protein, which comes from a much larger clone; a read error is likely, and the protein shown is translated from the DNA. The chain couples TRGV9 to TRGJ1 or TRGJ2. In the absence of a J gene in TCRdb, the DNA was matched to germline to assign it here. The CDR3 runs 13 residues. The trim removed 2 bases at V and 8 bases at J, leaving 9 bases unmatched. Per the germline V gene, CDR1 is GITISATS and CDR2 is ISYDGTV (reference sequence). This chain's CDR3 is CALWEGFAHKKLF. The CDR3 coding sequence is TGTGCCTTGTGGGAGGGCTTTGCTCATAAGAAACTCTTT.

To note about this clone: TCRdb assigns this DNA the protein of a much larger clone, which departs from its translation at residue 5; this likely reflects a read error, and the protein shown comes from translating the DNA. The rearrangement joins TRGV9 to TRGJP. TCRdb records no J gene; here it was assigned by comparing the DNA to germline. The V gene's germline CDR1 is GITISATS and CDR2 ISYDGTV (reference sequence). There are 17 residues in the CDR3. The V segment lost 5 bases and the J segment 6 bases; nucleotides outside the gene matches: 10. The CDR3 is CALWGERGELGKKIKVF. The CDR3, as DNA: TGTGCCTTGTGGGGGGAGAGGGGAGAGTTGGGCAAAAAAATCAAGGTATTT.